This T cell receptor beta chain derives from a study of cytomegalovirus exposure and HLA in healthy donors. Study results and caveats: In vitro work confirmed that a few CMV-associated chains recognize CMV antigens. Highly shared variants forming one cluster were likely a sequencing artifact. Common viral pathogens seemed, in a later analysis, to connect with several of the most significant clusters.

Concerning this clone: What it binds is not known.

CDR3 length: 15 amino acids. Germline V gives CDR1 SGHRS, CDR2 YFSETQ. With V trimmed by 2 bases and J by 5 bases, 6 bases remained unmatched. With 60 Vbeta and 13 Jbeta primers, the PCR was carried out. Method: immunoSEQ multiplex PCR; TCRdb's copy keeps in-frame clones and lacks some. The table has over 150,000 clones, 70% to 80% seen once; the top ten hold 1.4% to 1.5%. J is TRBJ2-5 and V is TRBV5-1; TRBD1 matches at 10 bases. This TCR was sampled from a woman between 25 and 40 years old in good health and CMV-seropositive. The material sequenced was PBMCs. This CDR3 reads CASSLQTGGEETQYF. CDR3 nucleotides: TGCGCCAGCAGCTTACAGACAGGGGGCGAGGAGACCCAGTACTTC.